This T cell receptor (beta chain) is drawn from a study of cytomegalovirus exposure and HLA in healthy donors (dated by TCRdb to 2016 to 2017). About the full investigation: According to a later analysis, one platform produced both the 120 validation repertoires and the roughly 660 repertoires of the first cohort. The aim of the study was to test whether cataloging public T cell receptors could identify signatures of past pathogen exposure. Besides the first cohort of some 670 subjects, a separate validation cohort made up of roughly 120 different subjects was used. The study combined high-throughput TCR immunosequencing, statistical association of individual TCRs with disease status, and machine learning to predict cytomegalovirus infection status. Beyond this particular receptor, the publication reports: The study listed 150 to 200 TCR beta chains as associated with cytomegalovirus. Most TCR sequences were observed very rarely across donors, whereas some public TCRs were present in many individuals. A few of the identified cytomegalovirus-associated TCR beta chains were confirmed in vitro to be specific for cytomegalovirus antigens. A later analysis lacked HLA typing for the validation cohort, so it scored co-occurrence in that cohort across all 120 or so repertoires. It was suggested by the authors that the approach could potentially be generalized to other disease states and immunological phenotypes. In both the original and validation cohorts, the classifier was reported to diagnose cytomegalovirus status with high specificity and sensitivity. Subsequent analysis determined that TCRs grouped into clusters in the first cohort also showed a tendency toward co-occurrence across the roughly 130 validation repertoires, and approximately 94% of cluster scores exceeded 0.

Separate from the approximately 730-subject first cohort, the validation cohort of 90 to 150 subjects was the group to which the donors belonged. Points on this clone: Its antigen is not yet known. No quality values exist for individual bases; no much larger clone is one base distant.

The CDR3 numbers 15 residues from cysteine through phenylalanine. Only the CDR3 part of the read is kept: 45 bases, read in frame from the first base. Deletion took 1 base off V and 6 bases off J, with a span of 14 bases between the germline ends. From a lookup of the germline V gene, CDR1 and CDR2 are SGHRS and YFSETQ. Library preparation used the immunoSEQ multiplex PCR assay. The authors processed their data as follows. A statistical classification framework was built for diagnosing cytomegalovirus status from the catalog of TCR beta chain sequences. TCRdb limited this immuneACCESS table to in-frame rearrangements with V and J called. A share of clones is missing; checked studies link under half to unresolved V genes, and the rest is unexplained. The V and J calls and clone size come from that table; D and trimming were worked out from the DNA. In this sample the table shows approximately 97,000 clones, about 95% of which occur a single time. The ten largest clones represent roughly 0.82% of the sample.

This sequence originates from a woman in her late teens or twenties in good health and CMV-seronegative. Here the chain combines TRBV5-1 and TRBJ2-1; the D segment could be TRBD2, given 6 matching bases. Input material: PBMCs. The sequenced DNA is TGCGCCAGCAGCTTGTATTCCGCGGGAACCAATGAGCAGTTCTTC. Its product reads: CASSLYSAGTNEQFF.